This record looks at one T cell receptor (beta chain) sequence and its context. The data derive from a study of blood T cell repertoires in COVID-19. Background on the study: T cells, B-cell-depleted T cells, or PBMCs supplied cDNA or gDNA.

CDR3 length: 12 amino acids. Germline V CDR1 and CDR2: MNHNY, SVGAGI (reference sequence). With 2 bases removed from V and 5 bases from J, the gap between germline ends came to 3 bases. TCRdb keeps only in-frame clones here, not all; method: immunoSEQ multiplex PCR. The table lists around 190,000 clones, approximately 91% of them singletons. The sample consisted of peripheral blood. The genes are TRBV6-6 and TRBJ1-4, with D unclear. The source of this sequence is a man between 18 and 29 years old with active or convalescent COVID-19. As DNA, the CDR3 is TGTGCCAGCAGTTACAGCAATGAAAAACTGTTTTTT. It is translated as CASSYSNEKLFF.